This T cell receptor beta chain was profiled in a study of post-analysis software for immune sequencing data. For the study at large: The disease courses covered relapsing-remitting, secondary progressive and progressive-relapsing multiple sclerosis.

A note on this clonotype: Its matching antigen is unknown.

CDR3 length: 14 residues. Germline-derived CDR1 and CDR2 are SGHDT and YYEEEE. Trimming removed 3 bases at V and 0 bases at J, with 10 bases between. cDNA libraries for TCR beta contained unique molecular identifiers. A population of about 0.85 to 11 million T cells gave rise to about 500,000 cDNA molecules. A single record per CDR3 protein comes from TCRdb applying MiXCR to the PCR reads. The repertoire includes about 430,000 distinct CDR3 sequences, more than 30% of them detected once, and roughly 8.2% sits in the top ten. Study outcomes and limitations: Higher frequency in patients than in controls was seen for roughly five TRBV segments, with TRBV5-6, TRBV5-1 and TRBV20-1 among them. Compared against controls, patients with multiple sclerosis displayed significantly lower normalized Chao1 diversity. Analysis by F measure revealed that same-batch samples clustered strongly together.

Sequences were obtained from blood. The genes are TRBV5-6 and TRBJ2-7, with D perhaps assigned TRBD1 or TRBD2 (5 bases each). This TCR derives from a girl between 2 and 10 years old with multiple sclerosis. For the CDR3, the DNA is TGTGCCAGCAGCTCGGGACCGAGCTCCTACGAGCAGTACTTC. This sequence encodes CASSSGPSSYEQYF.